Listed below are T cell receptor beta chains from one sample, sequenced in a study of blood T cell repertoires in COVID-19. The method was immunoSEQ multiplex PCR; TCRdb's version includes in-frame clones alone and lacks a portion of them. The table records over 85,000 clones, just under 95% of them present only once. Sequencing was performed on peripheral blood. Every receptor here comes from a woman aged 45-60 years with COVID-19, enrolled during active disease. The CDR3 runs from the conserved cysteine through the conserved F or W. Fields, in order: CDR3 length, clone size, D gene, V gene, J gene, CDR3 DNA, CDR3 protein. A D gene is named only where the DNA matches it firmly. Rows give clone size only sometimes, using once, few, many, or a class for an expanded clone.

cdr3_length: 16
clone_size: .
d_call: .
v_call: TRBV5-1
j_call: TRBJ1-1
cdr3_nt: TGCGCCAGCAGCCCGCGCTTCGGACAAAGGAACACTGAAGCTTTCTTT
cdr3_aa: CASSPRFGQRNTEAFF

cdr3_length: 15
clone_size: .
d_call: TRBD1
v_call: TRBV5-1
j_call: TRBJ1-4
cdr3_nt: TGCGCCAGCAGCTTTTTCGGGACAGGGGACGAAAAACTGTTTTTT
cdr3_aa: CASSFFGTGDEKLFF

cdr3_length: 14
clone_size: .
d_call: TRBD1
v_call: TRBV28
j_call: TRBJ2-2
cdr3_nt: TGTGCCAGCAGTTTTCGGACAGGCACCGGGGAGCTGTTTTTT
cdr3_aa: CASSFRTGTGELFF

cdr3_length: 13
clone_size: few
d_call: .
v_call: TRBV7-8
j_call: TRBJ2-1
cdr3_nt: TGTGCCAGCAGCTTGGGGCAGGGAGGTGAGCAGTTCTTC
cdr3_aa: CASSLGQGGEQFF

cdr3_length: 14
clone_size: .
d_call: .
v_call: TRBV6-1
j_call: TRBJ1-1
cdr3_nt: TGTGCCAGCAGTGAAGGGCCGGGGAACACTGAAGCTTTCTTT
cdr3_aa: CASSEGPGNTEAFF

cdr3_length: 17
clone_size: .
d_call: .
v_call: TRBV7-9
j_call: TRBJ1-2
cdr3_nt: TGTGCCAGCAGCCTCGGGGGAGATCTCTCCCTCTTGGGGGGCTACACCTTC
cdr3_aa: CASSLGGDLSLLGGYTF

cdr3_length: 13
clone_size: .
d_call: .
v_call: TRBV5-1
j_call: TRBJ1-1
cdr3_nt: TGCGCCAGCAAACAGGTATTGAACACTGAAGCTTTCTTT
cdr3_aa: CASKQVLNTEAFF

cdr3_length: 13
clone_size: .
d_call: .
v_call: TRBV12-5
j_call: TRBJ2-1
cdr3_nt: TGTGCTAGTGGTGAGGACTTTGCCAATGAGCAGTTCTTC
cdr3_aa: CASGEDFANEQFF

cdr3_length: 14
clone_size: .
d_call: .
v_call: TRBV2
j_call: TRBJ1-4
cdr3_nt: TGTGCCAGCAGTCTCGACATCTGGAGGGCAAAACTGTTTTTT
cdr3_aa: CASSLDIWRAKLFF

cdr3_length: 13
clone_size: .
d_call: .
v_call: TRBV7-9
j_call: TRBJ2-7
cdr3_nt: TGTGCCAGCAGCTTAAACAGTTTGTACGAGCAGTACTTC
cdr3_aa: CASSLNSLYEQYF

cdr3_length: 14
clone_size: .
d_call: .
v_call: TRBV5-6
j_call: TRBJ1-4
cdr3_nt: TGTGCCAGCAGCTTGGCCGGTAGAGGGGAAAAACTGTTTTTT
cdr3_aa: CASSLAGRGEKLFF

cdr3_length: 15
clone_size: .
d_call: .
v_call: TRBV18
j_call: TRBJ1-6
cdr3_nt: TGTGCCAGCTCACCACTAACAGGGAGAAATTCACCCCTCCACTTT
cdr3_aa: CASSPLTGRNSPLHF

cdr3_length: 15
clone_size: .
d_call: .
v_call: TRBV5-1
j_call: TRBJ1-3
cdr3_nt: TGCGCCAGCAGCTCAATCGGACAGACTGGAAACACCATATATTTT
cdr3_aa: CASSSIGQTGNTIYF

cdr3_length: 13
clone_size: .
d_call: TRBD2
v_call: TRBV28
j_call: TRBJ2-1
cdr3_nt: TGTGCCAGTTCAAGAGGGCGGGGGAATGAGCAGTTCTTC
cdr3_aa: CASSRGRGNEQFF

cdr3_length: 15
clone_size: .
d_call: TRBD1
v_call: TRBV12-5
j_call: TRBJ1-5
cdr3_nt: TGTGCTAGTGGTGACGGACAGGGTCCCGGTCAGCCCCAGCATTTT
cdr3_aa: CASGDGQGPGQPQHF

cdr3_length: 19
clone_size: .
d_call: TRBD2
v_call: TRBV28
j_call: TRBJ2-7
cdr3_nt: TGTGCCAGCAGTTTGGTCCTAGCGGGGGGCCGACTTAGCTCCTACGAGCAGTACTTC
cdr3_aa: CASSLVLAGGRLSSYEQYF

cdr3_length: 15
clone_size: .
d_call: .
v_call: TRBV7-2
j_call: TRBJ1-5
cdr3_nt: TGTGCCAGCAGCTTAGATATAGCGAGCAATCAGCCCCAGCATTTT
cdr3_aa: CASSLDIASNQPQHF

cdr3_length: 14
clone_size: .
d_call: TRBD1
v_call: TRBV11-3
j_call: TRBJ1-4
cdr3_nt: TGTGCCAGCAGCGTGACACAGGGGTATGAAAAACTGTTTTTT
cdr3_aa: CASSVTQGYEKLFF

cdr3_length: 14
clone_size: .
d_call: .
v_call: TRBV4-3
j_call: TRBJ1-6
cdr3_nt: TGCGCCAGCAGCCAAGACAGTATTAATTCACCCCTCCACTTT
cdr3_aa: CASSQDSINSPLHF

cdr3_length: 16
clone_size: few
d_call: .
v_call: TRBV5-5
j_call: TRBJ2-5
cdr3_nt: TGTGCCAGCAGCTTAAACCCTTATAGGGGTCAAGAGACCCAGTACTTC
cdr3_aa: CASSLNPYRGQETQYF

cdr3_length: 14
clone_size: few
d_call: TRBD1
v_call: TRBV6-5
j_call: TRBJ1-6
cdr3_nt: TGTGCCAGCAGTTCCGGGACAGTTAATTCACCCCTCCACTTT
cdr3_aa: CASSSGTVNSPLHF

cdr3_length: 13
clone_size: .
d_call: .
v_call: TRBV19
j_call: TRBJ2-3
cdr3_nt: TGTGCCAGTAGTACAGGGGAGGGAGATACGCAGTATTTT
cdr3_aa: CASSTGEGDTQYF

cdr3_length: 16
clone_size: .
d_call: .
v_call: TRBV24-1
j_call: TRBJ2-1
cdr3_nt: TGTGCCACCAGTGACCCCCACCTGACAGGTAGCCATGAGCAGTTCTTC
cdr3_aa: CATSDPHLTGSHEQFF

cdr3_length: 14
clone_size: .
d_call: TRBD1
v_call: TRBV13
j_call: TRBJ1-2
cdr3_nt: TGTGCCAGCAGGTCCCCGGGACAGGGGAATGGCTACACCTTC
cdr3_aa: CASRSPGQGNGYTF

cdr3_length: 16
clone_size: .
d_call: TRBD1
v_call: TRBV2
j_call: TRBJ1-1
cdr3_nt: TGTGCCAGCAGTGAAGCAACGGGACAGGGGGCCGCTGAAGCTTTCTTT
cdr3_aa: CASSEATGQGAAEAFF

cdr3_length: 15
clone_size: once
d_call: .
v_call: TRBV6-2/TRBV6-3
j_call: TRBJ2-7
cdr3_nt: TGTGCCAGCAGTTACGGTCCTGGACAGTCCTACGAGCAGTACTTC
cdr3_aa: CASSYGPGQSYEQYF

cdr3_length: 14
clone_size: .
d_call: .
v_call: TRBV5-6
j_call: TRBJ1-2
cdr3_nt: TGTGCCAGCAGCTTGTTCGAGGGTCCCGATGGCTACACCTTC
cdr3_aa: CASSLFEGPDGYTF

cdr3_length: 17
clone_size: .
d_call: TRBD1
v_call: TRBV19
j_call: TRBJ1-4
cdr3_nt: TGTGCCAGTAGTATACGCGGGACAGGGGGGACTAATGAAAAACTGTTTTTT
cdr3_aa: CASSIRGTGGTNEKLFF

cdr3_length: 17
clone_size: once
d_call: .
v_call: TRBV5-8
j_call: TRBJ1-5
cdr3_nt: TGTGCCAGCAGCTTGGTAGTACTTACCCATAGCAATCAGCCCCAGCATTTT
cdr3_aa: CASSLVVLTHSNQPQHF

cdr3_length: 13
clone_size: .
d_call: .
v_call: TRBV4-3
j_call: TRBJ2-7
cdr3_nt: TGCGCCAGCAGCCAAGATCAGGTTGGCGAGCAGTACTTC
cdr3_aa: CASSQDQVGEQYF

cdr3_length: 13
clone_size: .
d_call: .
v_call: TRBV12-3/TRBV12-4
j_call: TRBJ1-2
cdr3_nt: TGTGCCAGCACCAGACAGGTACTCTATGGCTACACCTTC
cdr3_aa: CASTRQVLYGYTF

cdr3_length: 14
clone_size: .
d_call: TRBD1
v_call: TRBV5-5
j_call: TRBJ1-6
cdr3_nt: TGTGCCAGCAGTCGCGGACAGGGTGAATCACCCCTCCACTTT
cdr3_aa: CASSRGQGESPLHF

cdr3_length: 16
clone_size: .
d_call: .
v_call: TRBV6-4
j_call: TRBJ2-1
cdr3_nt: TGTGCCAGCAGTGAACCCTTCCGGGACTCTCCCAATGAGCAGTTCTTC
cdr3_aa: CASSEPFRDSPNEQFF

cdr3_length: 15
clone_size: once
d_call: TRBD1
v_call: TRBV19
j_call: TRBJ1-5
cdr3_nt: TGTGCCAGTAGTTCCGGGACAGGGGGAGGTCAGCCCCAGCATTTT
cdr3_aa: CASSSGTGGGQPQHF

cdr3_length: 12
clone_size: few
d_call: .
v_call: TRBV11-2
j_call: TRBJ2-5
cdr3_nt: TGTGCCAGCAGCTTACAGGGTGAGACCCAGTACTTC
cdr3_aa: CASSLQGETQYF

cdr3_length: 17
clone_size: .
d_call: TRBD2
v_call: TRBV5-1
j_call: TRBJ2-3
cdr3_nt: TGCGCCAGCAGCTTTGATACTAGCGGGGGCCGCACAGATACGCAGTATTTT
cdr3_aa: CASSFDTSGGRTDTQYF

cdr3_length: 11
clone_size: .
d_call: .
v_call: TRBV28
j_call: TRBJ1-1
cdr3_nt: TGTGCCAGCAGTCGGGGGGTTGAAGCTTTCTTT
cdr3_aa: CASSRGVEAFF